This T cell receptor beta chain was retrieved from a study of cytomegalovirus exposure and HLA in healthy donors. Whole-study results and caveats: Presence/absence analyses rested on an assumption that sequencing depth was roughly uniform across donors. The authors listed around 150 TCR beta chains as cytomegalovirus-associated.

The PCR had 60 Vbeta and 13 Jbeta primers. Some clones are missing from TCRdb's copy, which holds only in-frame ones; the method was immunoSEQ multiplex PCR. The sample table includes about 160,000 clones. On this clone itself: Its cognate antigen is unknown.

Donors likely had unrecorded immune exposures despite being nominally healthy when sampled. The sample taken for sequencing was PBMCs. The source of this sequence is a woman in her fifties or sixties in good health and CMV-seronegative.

CDR3 sequence (DNA): TGTGCCAGCAGCTTAGTGGGGGGAAGTGCTCGCCCCTATGGCTACACCTTC. This codes for CASSLVGGSARPYGYTF. The J gene is TRBJ1-2, the V gene TRBV7-9, with a tentative D call TRBD1 (5 bases). Trimming removed 1 base from V and 4 bases from J, with 19 bases in between. The germline V gene encodes CDR1 SEHNR and CDR2 FQNEAQ (reference sequence). The CDR3 runs to 17 residues.